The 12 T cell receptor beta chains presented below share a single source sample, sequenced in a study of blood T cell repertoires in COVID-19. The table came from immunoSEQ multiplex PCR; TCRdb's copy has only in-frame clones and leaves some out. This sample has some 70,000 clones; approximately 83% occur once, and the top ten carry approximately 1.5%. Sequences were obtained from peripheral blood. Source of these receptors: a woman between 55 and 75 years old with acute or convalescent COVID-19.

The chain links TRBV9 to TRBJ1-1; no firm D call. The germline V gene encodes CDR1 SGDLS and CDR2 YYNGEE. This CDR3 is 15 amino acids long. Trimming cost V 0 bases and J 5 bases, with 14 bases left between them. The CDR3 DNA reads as TGTGCCAGCAGCGTAGAAGGAGGAAGTTGGACTGAAGCTTTCTTT. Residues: CASSVEGGSWTEAFF.

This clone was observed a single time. CDR3: CASSLRENYGYTF. CDR3 bases: TGTGCCAGCAGTTTAAGGGAGAACTATGGCTACACCTTC. This chain uses TRBV12-3 or TRBV12-4 with TRBJ1-2; no clear D gene. The CDR3 sequence is 13 residues long. The ends were cut back, 2 bases at V and 2 bases at J, with 6 bases in the middle.

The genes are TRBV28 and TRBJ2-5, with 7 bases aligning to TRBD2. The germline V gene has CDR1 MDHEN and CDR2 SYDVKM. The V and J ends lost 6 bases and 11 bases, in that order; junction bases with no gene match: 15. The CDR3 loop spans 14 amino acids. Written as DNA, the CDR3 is TGTGCCAGCAGCCCGGGAGGAGCGGGGAGCTTTCAGTACTTC. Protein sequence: CASSPGGAGSFQYF.

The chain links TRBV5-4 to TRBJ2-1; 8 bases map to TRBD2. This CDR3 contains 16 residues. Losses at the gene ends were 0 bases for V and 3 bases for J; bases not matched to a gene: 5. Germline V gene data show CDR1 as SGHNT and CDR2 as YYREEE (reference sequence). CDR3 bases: TGTGCCAGCAGCTTGGAACTAGCGGTGGGCTACAATGAGCAGTTCTTC. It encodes CASSLELAVGYNEQFF.

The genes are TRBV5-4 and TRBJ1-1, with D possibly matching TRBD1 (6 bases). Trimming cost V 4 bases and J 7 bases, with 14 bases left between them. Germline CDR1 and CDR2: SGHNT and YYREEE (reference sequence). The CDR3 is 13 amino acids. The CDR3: CASSLLDRFEAFF. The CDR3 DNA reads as TGTGCCAGCAGCCTACTCGACAGGTTTGAAGCTTTCTTT.

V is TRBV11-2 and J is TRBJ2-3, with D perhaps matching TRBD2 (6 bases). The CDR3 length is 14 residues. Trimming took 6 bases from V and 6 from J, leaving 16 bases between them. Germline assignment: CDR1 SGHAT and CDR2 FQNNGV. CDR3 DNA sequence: TGTGCCAGCAGGGAGGGACCGCGTCCGGATACGCAGTATTTT. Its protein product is CASREGPRPDTQYF.

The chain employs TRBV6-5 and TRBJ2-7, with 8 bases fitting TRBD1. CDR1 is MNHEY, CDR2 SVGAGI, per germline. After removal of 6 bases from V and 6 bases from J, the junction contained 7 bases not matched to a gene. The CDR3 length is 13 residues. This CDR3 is CASSRQGWGEQYF. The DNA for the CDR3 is TGTGCCAGCAGCCGACAGGGGTGGGGCGAGCAGTACTTC.

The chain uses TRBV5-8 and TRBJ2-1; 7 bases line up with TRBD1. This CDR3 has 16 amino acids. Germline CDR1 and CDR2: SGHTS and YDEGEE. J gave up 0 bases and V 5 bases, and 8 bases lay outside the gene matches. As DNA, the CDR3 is TGTGCCAGCAGTGGCGGACAGGCAAGCTCCTACAATGAGCAGTTCTTC. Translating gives CASSGGQASSYNEQFF.

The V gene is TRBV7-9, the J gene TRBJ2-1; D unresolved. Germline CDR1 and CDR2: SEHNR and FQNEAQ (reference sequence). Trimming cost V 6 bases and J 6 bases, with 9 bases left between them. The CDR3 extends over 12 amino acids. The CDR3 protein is CASSSPGNEQFF. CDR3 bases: TGTGCCAGCAGTTCGCCCGGCAATGAGCAGTTCTTC.

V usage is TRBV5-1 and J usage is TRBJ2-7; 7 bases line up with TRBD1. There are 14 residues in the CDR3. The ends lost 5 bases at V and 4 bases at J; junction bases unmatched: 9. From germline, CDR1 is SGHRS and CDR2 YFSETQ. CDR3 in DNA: TGCGCCAGCAGTTGGAGGACAGGCGATTACGAGCAGTACTTC. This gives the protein CASSWRTGDYEQYF.

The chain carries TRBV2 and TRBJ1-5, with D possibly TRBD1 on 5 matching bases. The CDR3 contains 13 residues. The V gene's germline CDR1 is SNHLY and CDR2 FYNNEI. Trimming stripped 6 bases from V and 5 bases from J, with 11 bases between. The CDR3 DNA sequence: TGTGCCAGCAGGGCAGGGCAGGATCAGCCCCAGCATTTT. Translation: CASRAGQDQPQHF.

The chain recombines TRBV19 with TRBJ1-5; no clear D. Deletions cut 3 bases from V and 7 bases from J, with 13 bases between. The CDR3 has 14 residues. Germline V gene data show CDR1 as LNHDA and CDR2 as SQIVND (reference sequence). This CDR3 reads CASSISVERQPQHF. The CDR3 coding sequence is TGTGCCAGTAGTATCAGTGTAGAGCGGCAGCCCCAGCATTTT.